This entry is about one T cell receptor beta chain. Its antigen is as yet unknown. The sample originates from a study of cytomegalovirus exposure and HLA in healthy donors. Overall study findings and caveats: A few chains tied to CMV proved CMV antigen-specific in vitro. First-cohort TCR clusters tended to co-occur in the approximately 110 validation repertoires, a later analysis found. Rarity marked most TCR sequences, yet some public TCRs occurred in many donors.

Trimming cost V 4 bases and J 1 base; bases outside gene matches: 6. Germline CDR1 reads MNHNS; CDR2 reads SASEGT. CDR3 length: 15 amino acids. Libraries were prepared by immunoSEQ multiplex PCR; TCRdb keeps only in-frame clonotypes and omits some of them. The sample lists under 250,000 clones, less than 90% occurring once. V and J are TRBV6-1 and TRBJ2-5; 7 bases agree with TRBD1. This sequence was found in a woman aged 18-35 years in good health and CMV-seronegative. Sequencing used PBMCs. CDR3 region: CASSGAGGTQETQYF. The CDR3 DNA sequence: TGTGCCAGCAGTGGAGCAGGGGGAACCCAAGAGACCCAGTACTTC.